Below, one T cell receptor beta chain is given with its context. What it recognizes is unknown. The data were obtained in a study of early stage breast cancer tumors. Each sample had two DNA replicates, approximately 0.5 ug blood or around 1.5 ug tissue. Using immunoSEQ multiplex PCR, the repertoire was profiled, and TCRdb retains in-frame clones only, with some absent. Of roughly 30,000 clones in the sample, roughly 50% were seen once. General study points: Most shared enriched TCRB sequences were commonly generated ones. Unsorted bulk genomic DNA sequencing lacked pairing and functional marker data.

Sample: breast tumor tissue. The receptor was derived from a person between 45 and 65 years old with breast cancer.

As DNA, the CDR3 is TGTGCCTGGAGTTACGACATTGGGGTCTACGAGCAGTACTTC. This gives the protein CAWSYDIGVYEQYF. The chain carries TRBV30 and TRBJ2-7; D unclear. V gave up 2 bases and J gave up 3 bases, with 14 bases separating them. This CDR3 is 14 amino acids long. Germline values: CDR1 GTSNPN, CDR2 SVGIG (reference sequence).